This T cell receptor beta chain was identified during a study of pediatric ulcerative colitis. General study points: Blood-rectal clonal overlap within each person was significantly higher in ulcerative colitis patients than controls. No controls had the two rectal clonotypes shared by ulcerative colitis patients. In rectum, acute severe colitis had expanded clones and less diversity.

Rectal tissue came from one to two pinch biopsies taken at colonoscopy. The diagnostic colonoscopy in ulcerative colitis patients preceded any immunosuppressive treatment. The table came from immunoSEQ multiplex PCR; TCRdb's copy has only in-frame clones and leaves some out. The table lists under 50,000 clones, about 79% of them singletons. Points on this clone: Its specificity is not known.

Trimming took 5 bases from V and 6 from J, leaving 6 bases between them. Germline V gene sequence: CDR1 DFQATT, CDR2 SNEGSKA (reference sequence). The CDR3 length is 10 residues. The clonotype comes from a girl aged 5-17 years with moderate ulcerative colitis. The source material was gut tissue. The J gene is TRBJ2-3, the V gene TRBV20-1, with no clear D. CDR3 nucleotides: TGCAGTGCTTGGGCCGATACGCAGTATTTT. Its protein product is CSAWADTQYF.